The sequence of this T cell receptor beta chain was determined in a study of Tregs in tolerant kidney transplant recipients. TCRdb keeps only in-frame clones here, not all; method: immunoSEQ multiplex PCR. The sample comprises about 22,000 clones, over 75% of which are singletons, and 20% to 30% rests with the top ten. The nonmyeloablative bone marrow transplants came from related graft donors, with transient mixed chimerism. In this sample, this clone turned up once. The antigen is undetermined. The germline V and J ends were trimmed by 3 bases and 8 bases, with 10 bases remaining between them. This CDR3 comprises 12 residues. Germline V gene sequence: CDR1 SEHNR, CDR2 FQNEAQ (reference sequence). General study points: Validation in larger populations is needed because few patients were studied.

This clonotype originated in a human patient who received a combined kidney and bone marrow transplant. Part of the T cells may come from the graft donor. This chain uses TRBV7-9 with TRBJ1-1; D ambiguous. The sample here was CD8+ T cells from blood (PBMCs), taken 6 months after the transplant. CDR3 loop: CASSFQTPEAFF. Written as DNA, the CDR3 is TGTGCCAGCAGCTTTCAAACACCCGAAGCTTTCTTT.